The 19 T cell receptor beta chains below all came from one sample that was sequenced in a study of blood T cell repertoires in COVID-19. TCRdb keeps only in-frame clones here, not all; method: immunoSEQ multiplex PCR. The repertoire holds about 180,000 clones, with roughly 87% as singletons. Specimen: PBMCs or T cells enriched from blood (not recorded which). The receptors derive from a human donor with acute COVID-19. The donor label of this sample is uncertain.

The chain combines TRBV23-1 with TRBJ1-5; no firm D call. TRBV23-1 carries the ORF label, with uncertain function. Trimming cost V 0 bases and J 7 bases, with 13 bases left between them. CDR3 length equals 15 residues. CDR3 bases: TGCGCCAGCAGTCAATCTAGAGTGTACGGGCAGCCCCAGCATTTT. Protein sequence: CASSQSRVYGQPQHF.

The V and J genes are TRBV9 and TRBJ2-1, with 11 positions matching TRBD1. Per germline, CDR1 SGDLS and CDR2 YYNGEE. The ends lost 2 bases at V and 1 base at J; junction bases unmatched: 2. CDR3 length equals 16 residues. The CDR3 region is CASSVWDRGSYNEQFF. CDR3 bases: TGTGCCAGCAGCGTCTGGGACAGGGGGTCCTACAATGAGCAGTTCTTC.

This CDR3 is CASSLEARELFF. The CDR3 DNA reads TGTGCCAGCAGCTTAGAAGCCCGGGAGCTGTTTTTT. V usage is TRBV11-1 and J usage is TRBJ2-2; D call uncertain. CDR3 size: 12 residues. Germline assignment: CDR1 SGHAT and CDR2 FQDESV (reference sequence). V was pared by 1 base and J by 9 bases, with 6 bases between. The full variable domain, in which reference TRBV11-1 and TRBJ2-2 provide the parts outside the CDR3, is EAEVAQSPRYKITEKSQAVAFWCDPISGHATLYWYRQILGQGPELLVQFQDESVVDDSQLPKDRFSAERLKGVDSTLKIQPAELGDSAMYLCASSLEARELFFGEGSRLTVL.

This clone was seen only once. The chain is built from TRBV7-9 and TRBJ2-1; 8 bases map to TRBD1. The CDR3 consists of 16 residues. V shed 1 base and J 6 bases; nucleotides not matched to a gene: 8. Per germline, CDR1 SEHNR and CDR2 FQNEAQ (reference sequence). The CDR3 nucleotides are TGTGCCAGCAGCTTAGGTCCCAGGGGGCGAGGCAATGAGCAGTTCTTC. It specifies CASSLGPRGRGNEQFF.

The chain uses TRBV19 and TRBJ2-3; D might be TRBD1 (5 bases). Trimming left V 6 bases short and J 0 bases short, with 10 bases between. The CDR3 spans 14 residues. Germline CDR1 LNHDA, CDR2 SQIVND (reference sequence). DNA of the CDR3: TGTGCCAGTAGGACAGAATATAGCACAGATACGCAGTATTTT. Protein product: CASRTEYSTDTQYF.

The CDR3 DNA follows: TGCGCCAGCAGCTTTGGTCAGAGCGGGGCTAGCGCAGATACGCAGTATTTT. Translated, it gives CASSFGQSGASADTQYF. The chain joins TRBV5-1 to TRBJ2-3; 7 nucleotides agree with TRBD2. Germline V lookup: CDR1 SGHRS, CDR2 YFSETQ. There are 17 residues in the CDR3. The trim removed 2 bases at V and 4 bases at J, leaving 13 bases unmatched.

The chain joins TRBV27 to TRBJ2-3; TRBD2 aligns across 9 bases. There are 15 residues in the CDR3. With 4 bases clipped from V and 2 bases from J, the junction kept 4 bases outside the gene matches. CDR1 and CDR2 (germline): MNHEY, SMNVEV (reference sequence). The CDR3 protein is CASSSAGGPTDTQYF. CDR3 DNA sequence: TGTGCCAGCAGTTCTGCGGGGGGGCCCACAGATACGCAGTATTTT.

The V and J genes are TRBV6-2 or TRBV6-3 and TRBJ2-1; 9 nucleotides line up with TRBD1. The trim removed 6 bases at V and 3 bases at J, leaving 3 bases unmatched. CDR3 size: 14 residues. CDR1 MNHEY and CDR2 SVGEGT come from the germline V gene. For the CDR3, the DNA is TGTGCCAGCAGCCAGGACAGGGGCTACAATGAGCAGTTCTTC. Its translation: CASSQDRGYNEQFF.

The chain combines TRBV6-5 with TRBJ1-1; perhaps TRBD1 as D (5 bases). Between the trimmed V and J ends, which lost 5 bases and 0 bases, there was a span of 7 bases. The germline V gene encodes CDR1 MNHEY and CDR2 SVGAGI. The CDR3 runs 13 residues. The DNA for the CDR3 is TGTGCCAGCAGTCCAGGGTTGAACACTGAAGCTTTCTTT. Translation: CASSPGLNTEAFF.

The CDR3 DNA sequence: TGTGCCAGCAGCCTTTTTGACGAGCAGTACTTC. Protein sequence: CASSLFDEQYF. The chain joins TRBV7-9 to TRBJ2-7; D uncertain. Germline CDR1 SEHNR, CDR2 FQNEAQ (reference sequence). The CDR3 is 11 residues long. V gave up 5 bases and J gave up 5 bases, with 7 bases separating them.

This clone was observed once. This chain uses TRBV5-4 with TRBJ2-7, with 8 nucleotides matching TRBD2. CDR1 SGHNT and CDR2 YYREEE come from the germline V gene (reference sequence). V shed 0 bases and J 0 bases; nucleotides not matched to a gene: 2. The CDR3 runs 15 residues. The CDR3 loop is CASSLGLAISYEQYF. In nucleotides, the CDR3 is TGTGCCAGCAGCTTGGGACTAGCGATCTCCTACGAGCAGTACTTC.

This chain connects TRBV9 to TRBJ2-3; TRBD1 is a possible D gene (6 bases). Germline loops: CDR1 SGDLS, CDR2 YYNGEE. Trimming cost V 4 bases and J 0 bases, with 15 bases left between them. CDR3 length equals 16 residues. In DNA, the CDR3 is TGTGCCAGCAGCCTCCAGGGGAAGGGGAGCACAGATACGCAGTATTTT. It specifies CASSLQGKGSTDTQYF.

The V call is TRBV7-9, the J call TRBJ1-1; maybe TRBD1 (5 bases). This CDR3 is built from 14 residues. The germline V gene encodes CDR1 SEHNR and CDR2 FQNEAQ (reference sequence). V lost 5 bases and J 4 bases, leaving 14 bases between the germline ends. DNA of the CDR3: TGTGCCAGCAGCCCCATCGCGGGGGGCACTGAAGCTTTCTTT. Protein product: CASSPIAGGTEAFF.

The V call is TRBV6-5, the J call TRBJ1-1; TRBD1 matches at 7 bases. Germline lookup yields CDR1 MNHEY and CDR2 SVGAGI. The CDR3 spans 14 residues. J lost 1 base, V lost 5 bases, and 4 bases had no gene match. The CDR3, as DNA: TGTGCCAGCAGTCCCGGGACAGAGAACACTGAAGCTTTCTTT. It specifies CASSPGTENTEAFF.

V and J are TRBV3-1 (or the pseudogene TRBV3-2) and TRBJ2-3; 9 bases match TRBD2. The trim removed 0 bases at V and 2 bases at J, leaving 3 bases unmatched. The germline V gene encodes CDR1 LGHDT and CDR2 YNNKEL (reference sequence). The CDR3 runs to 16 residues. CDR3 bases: TGTGCCAGCAGCCAAGAAGTAGCGGGGGACACAGATACGCAGTATTTT. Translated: CASSQEVAGDTDTQYF.

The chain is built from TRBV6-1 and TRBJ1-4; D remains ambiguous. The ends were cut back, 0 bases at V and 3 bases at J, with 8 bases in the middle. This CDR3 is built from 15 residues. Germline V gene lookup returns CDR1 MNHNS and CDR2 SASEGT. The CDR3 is CASSEARTSNEKLFF. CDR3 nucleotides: TGTGCCAGCAGTGAAGCGCGAACCTCTAATGAAAAACTGTTTTTT.

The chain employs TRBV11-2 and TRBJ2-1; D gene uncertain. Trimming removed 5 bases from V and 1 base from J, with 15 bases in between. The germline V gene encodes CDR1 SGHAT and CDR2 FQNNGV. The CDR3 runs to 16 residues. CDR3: CASSRLSQISYNEQFF. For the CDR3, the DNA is TGTGCCAGCAGCCGCCTCTCACAGATTTCCTACAATGAGCAGTTCTTC.

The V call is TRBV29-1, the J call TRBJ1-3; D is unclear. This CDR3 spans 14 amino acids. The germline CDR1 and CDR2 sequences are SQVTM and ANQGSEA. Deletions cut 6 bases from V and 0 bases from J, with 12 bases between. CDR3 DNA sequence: TGCAGCGTGGAACAGTGGGCCTCTGGAAACACCATATATTTT. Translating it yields CSVEQWASGNTIYF.

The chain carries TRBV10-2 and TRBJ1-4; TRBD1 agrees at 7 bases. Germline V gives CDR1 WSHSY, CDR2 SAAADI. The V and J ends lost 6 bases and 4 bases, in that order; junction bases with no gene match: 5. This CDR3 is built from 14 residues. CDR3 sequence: CASSPDRNNEKLFF. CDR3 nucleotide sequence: TGCGCCAGCAGCCCGGACAGGAATAATGAAAAACTGTTTTTT.